The clone carrying this T cell receptor beta chain was recorded once. This entry belongs to a study of blood T cell repertoires in COVID-19. The CDR3 spans 11 residues. Trimming took 3 bases from V and 8 from J, leaving 7 bases between them. The assay was immunoSEQ multiplex PCR, and TCRdb's table has in-frame clones only and misses some. The sample has under 85,000 clones; 75% to 90% are singletons. The chain has TRBV12-3 or TRBV12-4 and TRBJ1-2; D not resolved. This sequence originates from an older man with active or convalescent COVID-19. Sequencing was carried out using peripheral blood. As DNA, the CDR3 is TGTGCCAGCAGTTTCCGTGGCGGCTACACCTTC. It codes for CASSFRGGYTF.